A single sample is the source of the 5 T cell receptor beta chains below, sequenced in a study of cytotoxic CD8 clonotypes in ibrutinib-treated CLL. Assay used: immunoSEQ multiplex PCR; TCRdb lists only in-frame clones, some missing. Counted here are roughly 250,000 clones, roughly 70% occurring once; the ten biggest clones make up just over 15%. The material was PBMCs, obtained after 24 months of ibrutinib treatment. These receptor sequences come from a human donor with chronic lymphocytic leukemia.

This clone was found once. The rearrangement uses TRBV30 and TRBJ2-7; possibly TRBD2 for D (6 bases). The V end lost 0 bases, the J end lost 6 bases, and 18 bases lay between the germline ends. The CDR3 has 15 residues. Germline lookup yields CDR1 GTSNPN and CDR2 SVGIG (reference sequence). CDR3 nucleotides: TGTGCCTGGAGTGTACGGAGAGGGGACTGGGGCGAGCAGTACTTC. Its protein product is CAWSVRRGDWGEQYF.

The CDR3 DNA sequence: TGTGCCAGCAGTGAGCTACGACAATCGGAGCTGTTTTTT. Translated, it gives CASSELRQSELFF. The chain combines TRBV2 with TRBJ1-4; D not resolved. The assigned J gene may be wrong: the sequence end matches TRBJ2-2 better. CDR1 SNHLY and CDR2 FYNNEI come from the germline V gene. The CDR3 has 13 amino acids.

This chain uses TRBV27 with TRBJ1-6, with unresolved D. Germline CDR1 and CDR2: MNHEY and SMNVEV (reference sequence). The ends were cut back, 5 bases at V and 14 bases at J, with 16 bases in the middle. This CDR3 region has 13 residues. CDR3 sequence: CASSTKTEMALHF. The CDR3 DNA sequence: TGTGCCAGCAGTACCAAGACCGAAATGGCCCTCCACTTT.

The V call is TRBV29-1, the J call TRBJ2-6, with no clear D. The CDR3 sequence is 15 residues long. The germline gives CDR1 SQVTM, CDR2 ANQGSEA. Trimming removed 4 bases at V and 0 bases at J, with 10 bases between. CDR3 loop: CSVVGRRSGANVLTF. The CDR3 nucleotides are TGCAGCGTTGTCGGCAGGCGCTCTGGGGCCAACGTCCTGACTTTC.

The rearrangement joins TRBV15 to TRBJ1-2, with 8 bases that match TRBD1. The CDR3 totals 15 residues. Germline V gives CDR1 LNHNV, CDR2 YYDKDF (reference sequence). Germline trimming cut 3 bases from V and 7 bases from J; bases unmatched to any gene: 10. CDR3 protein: CATSSRLGQELGYTF. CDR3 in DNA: TGTGCCACCAGCAGCCGCCTGGGACAGGAACTTGGCTACACCTTC. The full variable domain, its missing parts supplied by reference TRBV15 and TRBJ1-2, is DAMVIQNPRYQVTQFGKPVTLSCSQTLNHNVMYWYQQKSSQAPKLLFHYYDKDFNNEADTPDNFQSRRPNTSFCFLDIRSPGLGDTAMYLCATSSRLGQELGYTFGSGTRLTVV.